The rows below give T cell receptor beta chains drawn from one sample of a study of blood T cell repertoires in COVID-19. Only in-frame clones appear in the TCRdb table, and some are missing; sequencing was by immunoSEQ multiplex PCR. The sample shows about 89,000 clones, more than 70% of them seen only once. The specimen sequenced was peripheral blood. These receptor sequences come from a woman aged 80 or older with acute or convalescent COVID-19. CDR3s include the opening cysteine and the closing phenylalanine or tryptophan. The D gene is left open where the match is weak. Size is omitted from some rows. Given values are once, few, many or a class for expanded clones.

D gene	V gene	clone size	J gene	CDR3 DNA	CDR3 protein
NA	TRBV6-5	NA	TRBJ1-2	TGTGCCAGCAGTTACACAGCCAACTATGGCTACACCTTC	CASSYTANYGYTF
TRBD1	TRBV10-1	few	TRBJ2-2	TGCGCCAGCAGTGAGTCGAGGGACAGGGTTTCCGGGGAGCTGTTTTTT	CASSESRDRVSGELFF
TRBD1	TRBV28	NA	TRBJ1-6	TGTGCCAGCATTGTAGGACAGGCTCAGGCCTATAATTCACCCCTCCACTTT	CASIVGQAQAYNSPLHF
NA	TRBV11-2	NA	TRBJ2-1	TGTGCCAGCAGCCGCAGTGGGGGGGGGCTGGGTGAGCAGTTCTTC	CASSRSGGGLGEQFF
TRBD2	TRBV5-1	NA	TRBJ2-3	TGCGCCAGCAGTACTAGCGGGGACACAGATACGCAGTATTTT	CASSTSGDTDTQYF
NA	TRBV13	NA	TRBJ1-2	TGTGCCAGCAGCTTAGGGCAGCGATATGGCTACACCTTC	CASSLGQRYGYTF
NA	TRBV6-4	NA	TRBJ2-3	TGTGCCAGCTCCCAGGGGAGACTAGCCCCGCAGTATTTT	CASSQGRLAPQYF
NA	TRBV6-5	NA	TRBJ2-3	TGTGCCAGCAGTTGGGGCGGCCTGGGTACGCAGTATTTT	CASSWGGLGTQYF
NA	TRBV18	NA	TRBJ1-1	TGTGCCAGCTCACCACCGAGACGGGGGACCGCATTTTCCACTGAAGCTTTCTTT	CASSPPRRGTAFSTEAFF
NA	TRBV21-1	NA	TRBJ1-3	TGTGCCAGCAGCATCTGGACAGAGGATTTTACCGGAAACACCATATATTTT	CASSIWTEDFTGNTIYF
NA	TRBV19	NA	TRBJ1-6	TGTGCCAGTAGTATGTTGGCAGAAAATTCACCCCTCCACTTT	CASSMLAENSPLHF
TRBD1	TRBV4-2	NA	TRBJ1-2	TGTGCCAGCAGCCAAGATGGGACAGGGGGCCGAGGCTACACCTTC	CASSQDGTGGRGYTF
NA	TRBV18	NA	TRBJ2-1	TGTGCCAGCTCACCAAGTAGCCGGAGCTCCTACAATGAGCAGTTCTTC	CASSPSSRSSYNEQFF